The clone carrying this T cell receptor beta chain appeared many times. This sample is part of a study of early T cells in non-severe SARS-CoV-2 infection. Study background: Chains from this unsorted whole-blood bulk RNA could not be paired.

Individual cDNA molecules each received unique molecular identifiers attached to them. TCRdb called the 5' RACE reads again in MiXCR, with one record for every CDR3 protein. The sample lists about 55,000 distinct CDR3 sequences; 12% were seen once. The CDR3 runs 14 residues. V lost 3 bases to trimming and J lost 1 base, with 13 bases between them. CDR1 is DFQATT and CDR2 is SNEGSKA in the germline V gene (reference sequence). The sequencing input was whole blood. V is TRBV20-1 and J is TRBJ2-7; D gene uncertain. The receptor was isolated from an adult who was a healthcare worker with PCR-confirmed SARS-CoV-2 infection or an uninfected control (not recorded which). CDR3: CSASGDTLSYEQYF. CDR3 nucleotides: TGCAGTGCTAGTGGAGACACACTTTCCTACGAGCAGTACTTC.